This is a list of T cell receptor beta chains from one sample in a study of T cell responses to AZD1222 COVID-19 vaccine. Some clones are missing from TCRdb's copy, which holds only in-frame ones; the method was immunoSEQ multiplex PCR. This sample lists some 150,000 clones; its ten largest clones have 2.2%. Sequencing was done on a sample of peripheral blood. The receptor source for this set is an adult in good health. CDR3s include the opening cysteine and the closing phenylalanine or tryptophan. A D gene is named only where the DNA matches it firmly.

v_call	d_call	j_call	cdr3_nt	cdr3_aa
TRBV2	-	TRBJ1-2	TGTGCCAGCAGTCAAAGCTCAGCTATCTATGGCTACACCTTC	CASSQSSAIYGYTF
TRBV4-1	TRBD1	TRBJ2-7	TGCGCCAGCAGCCGGGAAACAGGGGGGTACGAGCAGTACTTC	CASSRETGGYEQYF
TRBV15	TRBD1	TRBJ2-6	TGTGCCACCAGCAGAGGAGGGACAGGGATATCTGGGGCCAACGTCCTGACTTTC	CATSRGGTGISGANVLTF
TRBV4-1	-	TRBJ2-4	TGCGCCAGCAGCCAAGGGTTAGCCAAAAACATTCAGTACTTC	CASSQGLAKNIQYF
TRBV18	TRBD2	TRBJ2-7	TGTGCCAGCTCAGCCAGGGCGGGGGACGACGAGCAGTACTTC	CASSARAGDDEQYF
TRBV2	-	TRBJ1-1	TGTGCCAGCAGTGAGACACGGCTTGTGAACACTGAAGCTTTCTTT	CASSETRLVNTEAFF
TRBV18	TRBD1	TRBJ2-4	TGTGCCAGCTCACCACTAGTCACAGGGGCAGCCAAAAACATTCAGTACTTC	CASSPLVTGAAKNIQYF
TRBV5-4	TRBD1	TRBJ1-4	TGTGCCAGCAGCTCTGGACAGGGGGCTTTTGAAAAACTGTTTTTT	CASSSGQGAFEKLFF
TRBV4-2	-	TRBJ1-3	TGTGCCAGCAGCCAAGATGGGGGGGGGACTGGAAACACCATATATTTT	CASSQDGGGTGNTIYF
TRBV4-1	-	TRBJ1-3	TGCGCCAGCAGCCAAGGGGTGGTGAGGGGAAACACCATATATTTT	CASSQGVVRGNTIYF
TRBV13	-	TRBJ1-4	TGTGCCAGCAGCTTAGCAAACAGTAATGAAAAACTGTTTTTT	CASSLANSNEKLFF
TRBV5-1	-	TRBJ2-4	TGCGCCAGCAGCTTGGCCCCTTCGGGACGAACGGCCAAAAACATTCAGTACTTC	CASSLAPSGRTAKNIQYF
TRBV7-9	TRBD1	TRBJ2-1	TGTGCCAGCAGCTTAGTGGGACAGGGGGGTGGTAATGAGCAGTTCTTC	CASSLVGQGGGNEQFF
TRBV10-3	TRBD1	TRBJ1-2	TGTGCCATCAGTGAGTTCGGGCAAACCGGGACAGGGAACGAATATGGCTACACCTTC	CAISEFGQTGTGNEYGYTF
TRBV3-1/TRBV3-2	-	TRBJ2-7	TGTGCCAGCAGCCAAGCGGGGTCCTACGAGCAGTACTTC	CASSQAGSYEQYF
TRBV11-2	TRBD2	TRBJ2-5	TGTGCCAGCAGCAAACTGACTAGCGGGGTCGAGACCCAGTACTTC	CASSKLTSGVETQYF
TRBV3-1/TRBV3-2	-	TRBJ1-1	TGTGCCAGCAGCCAAGTCGGCCGGAACACTGAAGCTTTCTTT	CASSQVGRNTEAFF
TRBV11-2	-	TRBJ1-6	TGTGCCAGCAGCTTAGAACGGGCGGCGGAATCACCCCTCCACTTT	CASSLERAAESPLHF
TRBV7-2	-	TRBJ1-1	TGTGCCAGCAGCTTAGGTCAGAACACTGAAGCTTTCTTT	CASSLGQNTEAFF
TRBV11-3	TRBD2	TRBJ2-3	TGTGCCAGCAGCTTAGATCGGACTAGCGGGGGAGTACGGTATTTT	CASSLDRTSGGVRYF
TRBV3-1/TRBV3-2	-	TRBJ1-1	TGTGCCAGCAGCCAACTGGGCACGGGCGCTGAAGCTTTCTTT	CASSQLGTGAEAFF
TRBV6-1	-	TRBJ1-6	TGTGCCAGCGGAGGAAACTATAATTCACCCCTCCACTTT	CASGGNYNSPLHF
TRBV30	TRBD1	TRBJ1-6	TGTGCCTGGACAGGGGGCTTTAATTCACCCCTCCACTTT	CAWTGGFNSPLHF
TRBV19	TRBD1	TRBJ2-3	TGTGCCAGTAGTACCCTGCAGGGGGCAGGAGATACGCAGTATTTT	CASSTLQGAGDTQYF
TRBV6-5	TRBD1	TRBJ1-2	TGTGCCAGCAGTTTCGGACAGGCCGCTGGCTACACCTTC	CASSFGQAAGYTF
TRBV6-5	-	TRBJ2-7	TGTGCCACTACATCCCCCCGGGGAAGGTCTCACTTC	CATTSPRGRSHF
TRBV12-3/TRBV12-4	-	TRBJ1-5	TGTGCCAGCCGGTGGGGCCAAAATCAGCCCCAGCATTTT	CASRWGQNQPQHF
TRBV18	-	TRBJ1-3	TGTGCCAGCTCACCCCAGGGAGGTGGAAACACCATATATTTT	CASSPQGGGNTIYF
TRBV11-3	TRBD2	TRBJ2-7	TGTGCCAGCAGCACCGGGACTAGCGGGGCGACTTTCGAGCAGTACTTC	CASSTGTSGATFEQYF
TRBV6-5	-	TRBJ1-1	TGTGCCAGCAGTTTCCGGGGAAGCACTGAAGCTTTCTTT	CASSFRGSTEAFF
TRBV3-1/TRBV3-2	-	TRBJ2-1	TGTGCCAGCAGCCCCGACAGATACAATGAGCAGTTCTTC	CASSPDRYNEQFF
TRBV7-6	-	TRBJ2-3	TGTGCCAGCAGCTCCGCCGATGACCCTCCGGGCAATACGCAGTATTTT	CASSSADDPPGNTQYF
TRBV4-3	-	TRBJ1-2	TGCGCCAGCAGCCAAGATCCAGGGATCACCTATGGCTACACCTTC	CASSQDPGITYGYTF
TRBV19	TRBD1	TRBJ2-5	TGTGCCAGTCGACTGACAGGGGGCACGGAGACCCAGTACTTC	CASRLTGGTETQYF
TRBV5-4	TRBD1	TRBJ1-4	TGTGCCAGCAGCCCTACGTCAGGGACAGGGGTTGAGAAACTGTTTTTT	CASSPTSGTGVEKLFF
TRBV7-2	TRBD2	TRBJ2-1	TGTGCCAGCAGCTTGGTCGGGGGGGTTTACAATGAGCAGTTCTTC	CASSLVGGVYNEQFF
TRBV15	TRBD1	TRBJ2-1	TGTGCCACCAGCAGACCTCGACAGGGAGATGTGTCGGAGTTCTTC	CATSRPRQGDVSEFF
TRBV23-1	-	TRBJ1-2	TGCGCCAGCAGTCACCCCGCCCCTGGCAGGAACTATGGCTACACCTTC	CASSHPAPGRNYGYTF
TRBV9	-	TRBJ2-1	TGTGCCAGCAGCGTAGATGCCTTTAGCTCCTACAATGAGCAGTTCTTC	CASSVDAFSSYNEQFF
TRBV30	-	TRBJ2-5	TGTGCCTGGAGTGTATCAGAAGAGACCCAGTACTTC	CAWSVSEETQYF
TRBV9	-	TRBJ1-5	TGTGCCAGCAGCCCGGGACCGAATCAGCCCCAGCATTTT	CASSPGPNQPQHF
TRBV30	-	TRBJ1-6	TGTGCCTGGAAGACCCGGGACGCAAATAATTCACCCCTCCACTTT	CAWKTRDANNSPLHF
TRBV19	-	TRBJ1-1	TGTGCCAGTAGCTCATTCATGAACACTGAAGCTTTCTTT	CASSSFMNTEAFF
TRBV28	-	TRBJ1-2	TGTGCCAGCTACCAGGGGGGCTACACCTTC	CASYQGGYTF
TRBV5-1	-	TRBJ1-2	TGCGCCAGCAGCTTGGACTTCAATGGCTACACCTTC	CASSLDFNGYTF
TRBV7-9	-	TRBJ1-1	TGTGCCAGCAGCTCCGGGACACTTAACACTGAAGCTTTCTTT	CASSSGTLNTEAFF
TRBV6-5	-	TRBJ1-2	TGTGCCAGCAGACTGAGGGGCTACACCTTC	CASRLRGYTF
TRBV11-2	-	TRBJ2-7	TGTGCCAGCAGCACATTGGGTATCTACGAGCAGTACTTC	CASSTLGIYEQYF
TRBV6-1	-	TRBJ2-4	TGTGCCAGCAGTGAAGCGTCTTATCAGGGTGCAAAAAACATTCAGTACTTC	CASSEASYQGAKNIQYF
TRBV30	TRBD1	TRBJ1-1	TGTGCCTGGAAGGGGGCATTGGCCACTGAAGCTTTCTTT	CAWKGALATEAFF
TRBV24-1	-	TRBJ1-2	TGTGCCACCAGTGATTCCGGGAGAGGCTACACCTTC	CATSDSGRGYTF